These 25 T cell receptor beta chains share one sample of origin, sequenced in a study of blood T cells in healthy people across ages (dated by TCRdb to the mid-2010s). The method behind the library was 5' RACE. Sequencing relied on an Illumina HiSeq 2500. A second roughly 6 to 12 cycle PCR used a sample-barcoded 5' primer and a J-beta primer mix. In TCRdb, the public reads were trimmed at Q25 with fastp and aligned with MiXCR, with productive beta chains retained. Duplicate CDR3 protein sequences are folded into a single record with the most common DNA and genes. This sample gives approximately 690,000 distinct CDR3 sequences in total; roughly 58% of them show up just once. 30% to 45% of the sample belongs to the ten largest clones. The sample consisted of blood. All receptors derive from a man aged 60 to 69 in good health.

The chain combines TRBV6-6 with TRBJ2-5; a weak D match, TRBD1 (6 bases). This CDR3 is 15 amino acids long. Trimming removed 0 bases at V and 4 bases at J, with 12 bases between. Looked up from germline, CDR1 is MNHNY and CDR2 is SVGAGI (reference sequence). The CDR3 protein is CASSYSGLGGETQYF. The CDR3 DNA sequence: TGTGCCAGCAGTTACTCGGGCTTAGGGGGAGAGACCCAGTACTTC.

J is TRBJ2-3 and V is TRBV7-8; unclear D gene. The germline V gene has CDR1 SGHVS and CDR2 FQNEAQ. V was cut by 5 bases and J by 6 bases, with 9 bases left in between. This CDR3 has 12 residues. The CDR3, as DNA: TGTGCCAGCAGCCGCTCCAGGGATACGCAGTATTTT. Encoded protein: CASSRSRDTQYF.

This clonotype has a handful of counts. The chain combines TRBV9 with TRBJ1-2; 7 bases line up with TRBD1. The germline V gene has CDR1 SGDLS and CDR2 YYNGEE. The V segment lost 3 bases and the J segment 6 bases; nucleotides outside the gene matches: 5. The CDR3 has 13 residues. CDR3 DNA sequence: TGTGCCAGCAGCGCCGGGACAGCTGATGGCTACACCTTC. It specifies CASSAGTADGYTF. Together with reference TRBV9 and TRBJ1-2, the CDR3 gives the full variable domain: DSGVTQTPKHLITATGQRVTLRCSPRSGDLSVYWYQQSLDQGLQFLIQYYNGEERAKGNILERFSAQQFPDLHSELNLSSLELGDSALYFCASSAGTADGYTFGSGTRLTVV.

The chain carries TRBV6-5 and TRBJ2-5; 9 bases are a match to TRBD1. The end of the DNA fits TRBJ2-7 better, so the J call may be wrong. The CDR3 extends over 17 amino acids. Germline CDR1 reads MNHEY; CDR2 reads SVGAGI. The CDR3 spells CASSFRRDRGAKDEQYF. In nucleotides, the CDR3 is TGTGCCAGCAGTTTTCGACGTGACAGGGGGGCTAAAGACGAGCAGTACTTC.

The rearrangement links TRBV20-1 to TRBJ2-5; D not resolved. The J call could be wrong; TRBJ2-7 is a better fit for the DNA end. Germline CDR1 is DFQATT and CDR2 is SNEGSKA (reference sequence). The length of the CDR3 is 14 residues. The CDR3 reads CSASLPLGSLEQYF. The CDR3 bases are TGCAGTGCTAGTCTCCCCCTAGGTTCCCTCGAGCAGTACTTC.

This clonotype turned up a few times. This sequence joins TRBV7-6 and TRBJ2-3; TRBD1 matches at 7 bases. The germline V gene has CDR1 SGHVS and CDR2 FNYEAQ. V lost 4 bases, J lost 0 bases, and 7 bases stayed unmatched. The CDR3 spans 16 residues. The CDR3 loop is CASSSLQGLSTDTQYF. DNA of the CDR3: TGTGCCAGCAGCTCCCTACAGGGGCTGAGCACAGATACGCAGTATTTT.

The V gene is TRBV9, the J gene TRBJ2-1, with 10 bases identical to TRBD2. This CDR3 is 16 amino acids long. V lost 0 bases and J lost 4; bases outside the gene matches: 4. Per germline, CDR1 SGDLS and CDR2 YYNGEE. CDR3 nucleotides: TGTGCCAGCAGCGTAGTGTCTAGCGGGGGATACAATGAGCAGTTCTTC. This gives the protein CASSVVSSGGYNEQFF.

On this clonotype itself: A junction end diverges from the germline sequence, so it may reflect a read error. The V gene is TRBV12-3 or TRBV12-4, the J gene TRBJ2-7; TRBD1 matches 7 bases. The DNA end lines up better with TRBJ2-5; the J call may be wrong. The CDR3 covers 16 residues. The CDR3 spells CASRLDGSTGQETQYF. CDR3 nucleotide sequence: TGTGCCAGCAGGTTAGATGGTTCGACAGGGCAGGAGACCCAGTACTTC.

The chain is built from TRBV6-1 and TRBJ2-4; 7 positions agree with TRBD1. Judging by the DNA end, TRBJ2-7 fits better; the J call may be wrong. The CDR3 runs 13 residues. Looked up from germline, CDR1 is MNHNS and CDR2 is SASEGT. The CDR3 sequence is CASRGTVHYEQYF. The CDR3 DNA follows: TGTGCCAGCAGGGGGACAGTACACTACGAGCAGTACTTC.

CDR3 in DNA: TGTGCCAGCAGCTTACAGCCAAGTGGGGAGCTGTTTTTT. Amino acids: CASSLQPSGELFF. This rearrangement joins TRBV7-2 to TRBJ2-2; D unclear. The CDR3 is 13 amino acids. CDR1 and CDR2 from the germline V gene are SGHTA and FQGNSA. V lost 2 bases, J lost 8 bases, and 9 bases lay in between. The full variable domain, in which reference TRBV7-2 and TRBJ2-2 provide the parts outside the CDR3, is GAGVSQSPSNKVTEKGKDVELRCDPISGHTALYWYRQSLGQGLEFLIYFQGNSAPDKSGLPSDRFSAERTGGSVSTLTIQRTQQEDSAVYLCASSLQPSGELFFGEGSRLTVL.

The V call is TRBV5-5, the J call TRBJ1-2; D is unresolved. This CDR3 region has 14 residues. Germline V gene data show CDR1 as SGHKS and CDR2 as YYEKEE (reference sequence). The V end lost 4 bases, the J end lost 4 bases, and 14 bases lay between the germline ends. The CDR3 nucleotides are TGTGCCAGCAGCCCAGCACATTTGGGCTATGGCTACACCTTC. This encodes CASSPAHLGYGYTF.

The chain uses TRBV5-1 and TRBJ1-2; the D gene is possibly TRBD1 (5 bases). CDR1 is SGHRS, CDR2 YFSETQ, per germline. The V gene lost 4 bases and the J gene lost 5 bases, with 12 bases spanning the gap. The CDR3 is made up of 13 amino acids. CDR3: CASSQSGLYGYTF. The CDR3 DNA follows: TGCGCCAGCAGCCAGTCAGGGCTGTATGGCTACACCTTC. Full variable domain (outside the CDR3, taken from reference TRBV5-1 and TRBJ1-2): KAGVTQTPRYLIKTRGQQVTLSCSPISGHRSVSWYQQTPGQGLQFLFEYFSETQRNKGNFPGRFSGRQFSNSRSEMNVSTLELGDSALYLCASSQSGLYGYTFGSGTRLTVV.

This clonotype was seen many times. J is TRBJ1-2 and V is TRBV28, with 8 bases identical to TRBD1. V shed 7 bases and J 5 bases; nucleotides not matched to a gene: 9. CDR3 length: 14 residues. In germline, CDR1 is MDHEN, CDR2 SYDVKM. The CDR3 sequence is CASTPDRVYYGYTF. CDR3 DNA: TGTGCCAGCACCCCGGACAGGGTATATTATGGCTACACCTTC.

J is TRBJ2-1 and V is TRBV27, with TRBD2 identical over 12 bases. CDR3 size: 16 residues. V dropped 4 bases and J dropped 3; count of bases not matched to a gene: 4. CDR1 is MNHEY and CDR2 is SMNVEV in the germline V gene (reference sequence). CDR3 sequence reads: CASSSRTSGIYNEQFF. DNA of the CDR3: TGTGCCAGCAGTTCCCGGACTAGCGGGATCTACAATGAGCAGTTCTTC.

This clonotype was picked up many times. The V and J genes are TRBV3-1 and TRBJ2-5, with D unresolved. V gave up 0 bases and J gave up 5 bases, with 4 bases separating them. The V gene's germline CDR1 is LGHDT and CDR2 YNNKEL (reference sequence). This CDR3 is 12 amino acids long. The CDR3 region is CASSQDGETQYF. The CDR3, as DNA: TGTGCCAGCAGCCAAGACGGGGAGACCCAGTACTTC.

This chain connects TRBV6-5 to TRBJ2-3, with 10 bases fitting TRBD2. Trimming took 2 bases from V and 0 from J; bases not matched to a gene: 2. CDR3 length equals 16 residues. Germline CDR1 is MNHEY and CDR2 is SVGAGI. CDR3: CASSYQRGGSTDTQYF. The CDR3 bases are TGTGCCAGCAGTTACCAGCGGGGGGGCAGCACAGATACGCAGTATTTT.

The chain has TRBV3-1 and TRBJ2-1, with 12 bases identical to TRBD2. The ends lost 4 bases at V and 8 bases at J; junction bases unmatched: 6. This CDR3 spans 15 amino acids. Germline V gene sequence: CDR1 LGHDT, CDR2 YNNKEL (reference sequence). CDR3 in amino acids: CASSPRLAGAYEQFF. Here the CDR3 DNA reads TGTGCCAGCAGCCCCAGACTAGCGGGAGCCTATGAGCAGTTCTTC.

J is TRBJ2-1 and V is TRBV5-1, with 9 bases matching TRBD2. Germline-derived CDR1 and CDR2 are SGHRS and YFSETQ. V was pared by 2 bases and J by 2 bases, with 14 bases of the junction left unmatched. The CDR3 consists of 19 residues. This chain's CDR3 is CASSLLLAGRTRTYNEQFF. CDR3 coding DNA: TGCGCCAGCAGCTTATTGCTAGCGGGGCGGACCAGGACCTACAATGAGCAGTTCTTC. Looking up the rest from reference TRBV5-1 and TRBJ2-1 gives the full variable domain: KAGVTQTPRYLIKTRGQQVTLSCSPISGHRSVSWYQQTPGQGLQFLFEYFSETQRNKGNFPGRFSGRQFSNSRSEMNVSTLELGDSALYLCASSLLLAGRTRTYNEQFFGPGTRLTVL.

This clonotype occurred once. V is TRBV20-1 and J is TRBJ1-4; TRBD1 matches at 8 bases. Germline lookup yields CDR1 DFQATT and CDR2 SNEGSKA (reference sequence). This CDR3 is built from 14 residues. Unmatched junction bases numbered 7, after V lost 4 bases and J lost 6 bases. CDR3 region: CSANPTGGDEKLFF. The CDR3 nucleotides are TGCAGTGCTAACCCAACAGGGGGGGATGAAAAACTGTTTTTT.

The gene calls are TRBV3-1 and TRBJ2-2; 11 nucleotides agree with TRBD2. The CDR3 has 17 residues. Germline trimming cut 4 bases from V and 1 base from J; bases unmatched to any gene: 5. The germline CDR1 and CDR2 sequences are LGHDT and YNNKEL (reference sequence). In nucleotides, the CDR3 is TGTGCCAGCAGCCTCTCAGGACTAGCGGGGAACACCGGGGAGCTGTTTTTT. Translation gives CASSLSGLAGNTGELFF.

CDR3 sequence reads: CASSYRLQETQYF. The CDR3 DNA reads as TGTGCCAGCAGTTACAGGCTCCAAGAGACCCAGTACTTC. The chain combines TRBV6-6 with TRBJ2-5; D is uncertain. Germline V gene data show CDR1 as MNHNY and CDR2 as SVGAGI (reference sequence). V shed 2 bases and J shed 1 base, with 5 bases lying between them. The CDR3 is 13 amino acids.

Only a few counts were recorded for this clonotype. DNA of the CDR3: TGCGCCAGCAGCCGGATGGGCCGGGGTTCCTACGAGCAGTACTTC. Protein: CASSRMGRGSYEQYF. The genes are TRBV5-1 and TRBJ2-7, with a possible D match to TRBD2 (5 bases). The V end was cut by 4 bases, the J end by 1 base, with 15 bases between. This CDR3 has 15 residues. Per germline, CDR1 SGHRS and CDR2 YFSETQ.

This rearrangement joins TRBV10-3 to TRBJ1-2, with D uncertain. CDR1 is ENHRY and CDR2 is SYGVKD in the germline V gene. This CDR3 has 12 residues. The germline V and J ends were trimmed by 6 bases and 3 bases, with 8 bases remaining between them. CDR3 nucleotide sequence: TGTGCCATCAGCTTCACAGACTATGGCTACACCTTC. Its translation: CAISFTDYGYTF.

The chain employs TRBV4-2 and TRBJ2-7; 12 bases map to TRBD2. Losses at the gene ends were 0 bases for V and 0 bases for J; bases not matched to a gene: 6. This CDR3 contains 18 residues. The V gene's germline CDR1 is LGHNA and CDR2 YNFKEQ. The CDR3 nucleotides read TGTGCCAGCAGCCAAGAGGGGGGACTAGCGGGCCCCTCCTACGAGCAGTACTTC. Amino acids: CASSQEGGLAGPSYEQYF.

This clonotype showed up many times. This could be a read error, since a much larger clone is one nucleotide away. This sequence joins TRBV7-2 and TRBJ2-3, with D possibly being TRBD2 (6 bases). V lost 4 bases and J 5 bases, leaving 10 bases between the germline ends. This CDR3 contains 13 residues. Germline CDR1 reads SGHTA; CDR2 reads FQGNSA. CDR3 amino acids: CASSCRLVDTQYF. The DNA for the CDR3 is TGTGCCAGCAGCTGCCGACTAGTAGATACGCAGTATTTT.